A selection of T cell receptor beta chains follows, all from one sample in a study of T cells in Graves' hyperthyroidism and ophthalmopathy. MiXCR was run by TCRdb on the multiplex PCR reads, yielding one entry per CDR3 protein. The table records under 400,000 distinct CDR3 sequences, over 20% of them present only once. The specimen was blood. Receptor source: a woman in her fifties or sixties with Graves' hyperthyroidism. CDR3s include the opening cysteine and the closing phenylalanine or tryptophan.

J gene,V gene,CDR3 protein
TRBJ2-1,TRBV6-2/TRBV6-3,CASSGGTGHNEQFF
TRBJ1-5,TRBV6-1,CASSYGQKNQPQHF
TRBJ1-2,TRBV5-6,CASSSDREGYGYTF
TRBJ2-3,TRBV10-3,CAIARGTDTQYF
TRBJ2-7,TRBV5-4,CASSYSGPGRVEQYF
TRBJ1-1,TRBV13,CASSPIGAWENTEAFF
TRBJ2-7,TRBV9,CASSVRDYIYEQYF
TRBJ2-1,TRBV7-2,CANSLNQNSNEQFF
TRBJ1-4,TRBV28,CASSTTGGHNEKLFF
TRBJ1-5,TRBV6-5,CASSYGQGGNQPQHF
TRBJ1-5,TRBV15,CATSTDRTGIGPQHF
TRBJ2-3,TRBV4-1,CASSQRDISTHTQYF
TRBJ2-2,TRBV9,CASSMPGALSNTGELFF
TRBJ2-5,TRBV28,CASSTPPQTQYF
TRBJ2-7,TRBV18,CASSPQRELYEQYF
TRBJ2-7,TRBV20-1,CSARDLRQGATGEQYF
TRBJ2-5,TRBV5-1,CASSGGRTAETQYF
TRBJ2-2,TRBV28,CATYRDPGELFF
TRBJ2-2,TRBV18,CASSRGQVNTGELFF
TRBJ2-1,TRBV24-1,CATSDPQGDLRSYNEQFF
TRBJ2-3,TRBV4-1,CASSQEVRQGGTQYF
TRBJ2-7,TRBV30,CAWRGGGYEQYF
TRBJ2-6,TRBV29-1,CSVEVAGANVLTF
TRBJ2-5,TRBV6-5,CASSYSSQPNKETQYF